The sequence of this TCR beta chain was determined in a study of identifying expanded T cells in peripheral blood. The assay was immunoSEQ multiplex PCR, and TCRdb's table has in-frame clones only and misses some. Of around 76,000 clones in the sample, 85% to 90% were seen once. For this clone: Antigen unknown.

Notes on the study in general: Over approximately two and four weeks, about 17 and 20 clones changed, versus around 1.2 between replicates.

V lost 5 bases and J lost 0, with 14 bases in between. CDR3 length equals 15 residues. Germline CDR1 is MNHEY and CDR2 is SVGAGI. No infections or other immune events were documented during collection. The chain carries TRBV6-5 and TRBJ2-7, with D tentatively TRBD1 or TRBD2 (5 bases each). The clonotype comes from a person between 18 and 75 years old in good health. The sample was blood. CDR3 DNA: TGTGCCAGCAGTCCCTATTGGGGGACCTCCTACGAGCAGTACTTC. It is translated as CASSPYWGTSYEQYF.